The next 5 T cell receptor beta chains were all read from a single sample in a study of T cells in localized non-small cell lung cancer. Profiling relied on immunoSEQ multiplex PCR, and the TCRdb table lists in-frame clones only, not all of them. This sample has fewer than 35,000 clones; about nine tenths occur once, and the top ten carry 15% to 20%. This specimen consisted of peripheral blood mononuclear cells, obtained before any cancer treatment. These receptors came from a man aged 40 to 75 with stage III lung adenocarcinoma.

The chain has TRBV6-5 and TRBJ2-7; D is undetermined. Germline loops: CDR1 MNHEY, CDR2 SVGAGI. Trimming shortened V by 3 bases and J by 3 bases, and 15 bases separated the two germline ends. There are 15 residues in the CDR3. CDR3 sequence reads: CASSYNRGPGYEQYF. The DNA of the CDR3 is TGTGCCAGCAGTTATAACCGAGGACCTGGCTACGAGCAGTACTTC.

The chain uses TRBV4-1 and TRBJ1-5; possible D gene TRBD1, 5 bases. Germline V lookup: CDR1 MGHRA, CDR2 YSYEKL. CDR3 size: 16 residues. With 2 bases removed from V and 3 bases from J, the gap between germline ends came to 14 bases. The DNA for the CDR3 is TGCGCCAGCAGCCAACCCAGCCAGGGACCCAATCAGCCCCAGCATTTT. It encodes CASSQPSQGPNQPQHF.

This chain links TRBV6-1 with TRBJ1-1, with 7 bases aligning to TRBD1. There are 15 residues in the CDR3. With V trimmed by 1 base and J by 6 bases, 8 bases remained unmatched. CDR1 and CDR2 (germline): MNHNS, SASEGT. The CDR3 nucleotides read TGTGCCAGCAGTGAAGGTGACAGGGTATTTGCTGAAGCTTTCTTT. Translated, it gives CASSEGDRVFAEAFF.

The chain links TRBV30 to TRBJ2-2; D is perhaps TRBD1 (5 bases). There are 14 residues in the CDR3. CDR1 is GTSNPN, CDR2 SVGIG, per germline (reference sequence). Trimming removed 0 bases at V and 3 bases at J, with 8 bases between. For the CDR3, the DNA is TGTGCCTGGAGTGTGGGGCTCTACACCGGGGAGCTGTTTTTT. It codes for CAWSVGLYTGELFF.

This clone was seen only a few times. The V gene is TRBV7-3, the J gene TRBJ1-1; no clear D gene. Germline V lookup: CDR1 SGHTA, CDR2 FQGTGA. The CDR3 loop spans 13 amino acids. The V end lost 4 bases, the J end lost 4 bases, and 10 bases lay between the germline ends. The CDR3, as DNA: TGTGCCAGCAGCTATAGCGGGAGCACTGAAGCTTTCTTT. This encodes CASSYSGSTEAFF.